This entry lists 22 T cell receptor beta chains sequenced from one sample in a study of cytomegalovirus exposure and HLA in healthy donors. With 60 Vbeta and 13 Jbeta primers, the PCR was carried out. The table came from immunoSEQ multiplex PCR; TCRdb's copy has only in-frame clones and leaves some out. In the table there are approximately 110,000 clones, approximately 80% of which are singletons. Material: PBMCs. The origin of the receptors is a middle-aged woman in good health and CMV-seropositive.

The chain uses TRBV6-5 and TRBJ1-3; D perhaps matches TRBD1 (6 bases). Germline assignment: CDR1 MNHEY and CDR2 SVGAGI. This CDR3 has 15 amino acids. Trimming pared 5 bases from V and 0 bases from J, leaving 11 bases between. CDR3 sequence (DNA): TGTGCCAGCAGTGTCGCAGGGGCCTCTGGAAACACCATATATTTT. Translation gives CASSVAGASGNTIYF.

The chain joins TRBV28 to TRBJ2-1; TRBD2 agrees at 7 bases. This CDR3 spans 14 amino acids. V gave up 2 bases and J gave up 6 bases; unmatched junction bases: 4. Germline V gene sequence: CDR1 MDHEN, CDR2 SYDVKM. Written as DNA, the CDR3 is TGTGCCAGCAGTTTAGCGGGGGAGACCAATGAGCAGTTCTTC. Residues: CASSLAGETNEQFF. Variable domain in full (rest from reference TRBV28 and TRBJ2-1): DVKVTQSSRYLVKRTGEKVFLECVQDMDHENMFWYRQDPGLGLRLIYFSYDVKMKEKGDIPEGYSVSREKKERFSLILESASTNQTSMYLCASSLAGETNEQFFGPGTRLTVL.

CDR3 protein: CASTRGGARDTEAFF. For the CDR3, the DNA is TGCGCCAGCACGCGAGGGGGTGCGAGGGACACTGAAGCTTTCTTT. V gene TRBV5-1 combines with J gene TRBJ1-1; a weak D match, TRBD1 (6 bases). Germline assignment: CDR1 SGHRS and CDR2 YFSETQ. Trimming left V 6 bases short and J 3 bases short, with 18 bases between. CDR3 length equals 15 residues.

The chain combines TRBV5-1 with TRBJ2-7; TRBD1 matches at 9 bases. Germline V gene lookup returns CDR1 SGHRS and CDR2 YFSETQ. Trimming at V came to 1 base and at J to 3 bases, leaving 5 bases not matched to a gene. The CDR3 sequence is 15 residues long. The CDR3 sequence: CASSLQPGQGYEQYF. CDR3 coding DNA: TGCGCCAGCAGCTTGCAACCGGGACAGGGCTACGAGCAGTACTTC.

The rearrangement links TRBV27 to TRBJ2-7; D perhaps matches TRBD1 (7 bases). V was clipped by 5 bases and J by 3 bases, with 11 bases between them. CDR1 and CDR2 (germline): MNHEY, SMNVEV (reference sequence). This CDR3 has 13 residues. The CDR3 DNA follows: TGTGCCAGCAGTCGACAGGGAGGCTACGAGCAGTACTTC. Protein sequence: CASSRQGGYEQYF.

The chain couples TRBV14 to TRBJ1-6, with 9 bases aligning to TRBD1. Germline CDR1 reads SGHDN; CDR2 reads FVKESK. With V trimmed by 0 bases and J by 7 bases, 1 base remained unmatched. The CDR3 is 15 amino acids. DNA of the CDR3: TGTGCCAGCAGCCAAGAGGGGACAGGGAATTCACCCCTCCACTTT. Its protein product is CASSQEGTGNSPLHF.

The J gene is TRBJ2-1, the V gene TRBV11-2; TRBD1 aligns across 9 bases. In germline, CDR1 is SGHAT, CDR2 FQNNGV. The CDR3 has 16 residues. Trimming removed 1 base from V and 8 bases from J; junction bases left unmatched: 9. In DNA form, the CDR3 reads TGTGCCAGCAGCTTAGTAGGTACAGGGGGCATGTATGAGCAGTTCTTC. Protein sequence: CASSLVGTGGMYEQFF.

The chain is built from TRBV5-1 and TRBJ1-1; D ambiguous. The CDR3 loop spans 14 amino acids. Deletions cut 0 bases from V and 5 bases from J, with 11 bases between. Germline assignment: CDR1 SGHRS and CDR2 YFSETQ. The chain's CDR3 is CASSLVGVGTEAFF. Here the CDR3 DNA reads TGCGCCAGCAGCTTGGTCGGGGTCGGGACTGAAGCTTTCTTT.

V is TRBV28 and J is TRBJ1-5, with 9 bases fitting TRBD1. This CDR3 comprises 16 residues. Germline V CDR1 and CDR2: MDHEN, SYDVKM. V was pared by 5 bases and J by 6 bases, with 11 bases of the junction left unmatched. The DNA for the CDR3 is TGTGCCAGCAGTCCCACAGGGGGCGCAGGGAGTCAGCCCCAGCATTTT. Its translation is CASSPTGGAGSQPQHF.

CDR3 DNA: TGCGCCACTGAGGACAGTTACACAGATACGCAGTATTTT. Translating gives CATEDSYTDTQYF. This chain joins TRBV10-1 and TRBJ2-3; D may be TRBD1 (6 bases). The V gene's germline CDR1 is WNHNN and CDR2 SYGVQD (reference sequence). The CDR3 is made up of 13 amino acids. The V gene lost 10 bases and the J gene lost 2 bases, with 13 bases spanning the gap.

The gene calls are TRBV2 and TRBJ2-1, with 7 positions matching TRBD1. CDR1 SNHLY and CDR2 FYNNEI come from the germline V gene. After removal of 1 base from V and 9 bases from J, the junction contained 9 bases not matched to a gene. This CDR3 is 15 amino acids long. The CDR3 coding sequence is TGTGCCAGCAGTGAAGAGGGGGCCGGTTACGGTGAGCAGTTCTTC. Residues: CASSEEGAGYGEQFF.

The chain recombines TRBV2 with TRBJ2-5; 10 bases are a match to TRBD2. Trimming removed 5 bases from V and 2 bases from J; junction bases left unmatched: 11. CDR1 and CDR2 (germline): SNHLY, FYNNEI. The CDR3 loop spans 17 amino acids. The CDR3 sequence is CASSRLGSAGGQETQYF. The CDR3 coding sequence is TGTGCCAGCAGTCGCCTTGGATCAGCGGGAGGGCAAGAGACCCAGTACTTC. Full variable domain (outside the CDR3, taken from reference TRBV2 and TRBJ2-5): EPEVTQTPSHQVTQMGQEVILRCVPISNHLYFYWYRQILGQKVEFLVSFYNNEISEKSEIFDDQFSVERPDGSNFTLKIRSTKLEDSAMYFCASSRLGSAGGQETQYFGPGTRLLVL.

This clone appeared once. This chain connects TRBV2 to TRBJ1-1, with D possibly being TRBD1 (5 bases). The V end was cut by 5 bases, the J end by 2 bases, with 12 bases between. CDR1 and CDR2 from the germline V gene are SNHLY and FYNNEI. The CDR3 sequence is 14 residues long. CDR3: CASSKQVTNTEAFF. CDR3 nucleotides: TGTGCCAGCAGTAAACAGGTTACCAACACTGAAGCTTTCTTT.

The chain combines TRBV6-5 with TRBJ2-2, with TRBD2 matching over 8 bases. With 2 bases clipped from V and 6 bases from J, the junction kept 8 bases outside the gene matches. CDR1 MNHEY and CDR2 SVGAGI come from the germline V gene. The CDR3 length is 16 residues. The CDR3 DNA sequence: TGTGCCAGCAGTTACCTGGCGGGAGGTAACGCCGGGGAGCTGTTTTTT. Its protein is CASSYLAGGNAGELFF.

The J gene is TRBJ2-2, the V gene TRBV9, with 11 bases matching TRBD1. The germline CDR1 and CDR2 sequences are SGDLS and YYNGEE. The junction had 4 bases not matched to a gene; V was cut back by 7 bases and J by 5 bases. There are 14 residues in the CDR3. CDR3 sequence (DNA): TGTGCCAGCGGAGGACAGGGGGCAACCGGGGAGCTGTTTTTT. Translating it yields CASGGQGATGELFF.

The CDR3 DNA sequence: TGTGCCACCAGTGGGACTAGCGGGCGGAAAGAGACCCAGTACTTC. It yields the protein CATSGTSGRKETQYF. The rearrangement joins TRBV15 to TRBJ2-5, with 12 bases lining up with TRBD2. V was pared by 6 bases and J by 3 bases, with 5 bases of the junction left unmatched. Germline V gene lookup returns CDR1 LNHNV and CDR2 YYDKDF (reference sequence). This CDR3 spans 15 amino acids.

The V gene is TRBV5-1, the J gene TRBJ2-1, with a possible D match to TRBD2 (5 bases). The CDR3 length is 16 residues. In germline, CDR1 is SGHRS, CDR2 YFSETQ. Trimming took 0 bases from V and 4 from J, leaving 14 bases between them. The CDR3 coding sequence is TGCGCCAGCAGCTTGGCGAGGGAGCCTTCTTACAATGAGCAGTTCTTC. This sequence encodes CASSLAREPSYNEQFF.

The chain carries TRBV28 and TRBJ1-5; maybe TRBD1 (6 bases). CDR3 size: 14 residues. Germline assignment: CDR1 MDHEN and CDR2 SYDVKM. The V gene lost 4 bases and the J gene lost 0 bases, with 7 bases spanning the gap. The CDR3 DNA reads TGTGCCAGCAGTTCGACAGGTAGCAATCAGCCCCAGCATTTT. This codes for CASSSTGSNQPQHF.

The gene calls are TRBV5-4 and TRBJ2-7; D is uncertain. The V gene lost 0 bases and the J gene lost 3 bases, with 7 bases spanning the gap. CDR1 is SGHNT and CDR2 is YYREEE in the germline V gene (reference sequence). This CDR3 contains 13 residues. CDR3 residues: CASSLGGDYEQYF. The CDR3 coding sequence is TGTGCCAGCAGCTTGGGCGGTGACTACGAGCAGTACTTC.

The chain has TRBV27 and TRBJ2-7, with TRBD1 matching 12 bases. J was trimmed by 4 bases and V by 4 bases; bases with no gene match: 8. Per the germline V gene, CDR1 is MNHEY and CDR2 is SMNVEV (reference sequence). The CDR3 is made up of 16 amino acids. The CDR3 bases are TGTGCCAGCAGTTCACTGGGGACAGGGGGCGGATACGAGCAGTACTTC. It yields the protein CASSSLGTGGGYEQYF.

This chain joins TRBV7-3 and TRBJ2-5, with TRBD2 as a possible D gene (6 bases). The germline CDR1 and CDR2 sequences are SGHTA and FQGTGA. The CDR3 is 13 residues long. The germline V and J ends were trimmed by 4 bases and 7 bases, with 13 bases remaining between them. CDR3 nucleotides: TGTGCCAGCAGCTCCCTCGGGACTGGGACCCAGTACTTC. Encoded protein: CASSSLGTGTQYF.

The genes are TRBV30 and TRBJ2-7; D is possibly TRBD2 (6 bases). Germline assignment: CDR1 GTSNPN and CDR2 SVGIG (reference sequence). The CDR3 consists of 14 residues. V was shortened by 3 bases and J by 0 bases, with 12 bases between the two germline ends. The CDR3 loop is CAWRALGSSYEQYF. CDR3 nucleotides: TGTGCCTGGAGGGCCCTCGGGAGCTCCTACGAGCAGTACTTC.